This T cell receptor beta chain emerged from a study of blood T cell repertoires in COVID-19. As for the study in general: The origin of the acute and convalescent COVID-19 samples was the United States, Italy and Spain. The cDNA or gDNA used as material had been derived from T cells, B-cell-depleted T cells, or PBMCs.

Germline V CDR1 and CDR2: SGHRS, YFSETQ. With V trimmed by 3 bases and J by 9 bases, 5 bases remained unmatched. There are 13 residues in the CDR3. TCRdb's copy holds only in-frame clones and misses some; the assay was immunoSEQ multiplex PCR. The profile covers around 33,000 clones, with roughly four fifths appearing a single time and more than 15% taken by the ten largest. This TCR was sampled from a human donor in a cohort sampled during active COVID-19. Sequencing was carried out using peripheral blood. V and J are TRBV5-1 and TRBJ2-2, with 7 bases matching TRBD1. CDR3 coding DNA: TGCGCCAGCAGCTCCGGACAGGTTTGGGAGCTGTTTTTT. Its protein product is CASSSGQVWELFF.